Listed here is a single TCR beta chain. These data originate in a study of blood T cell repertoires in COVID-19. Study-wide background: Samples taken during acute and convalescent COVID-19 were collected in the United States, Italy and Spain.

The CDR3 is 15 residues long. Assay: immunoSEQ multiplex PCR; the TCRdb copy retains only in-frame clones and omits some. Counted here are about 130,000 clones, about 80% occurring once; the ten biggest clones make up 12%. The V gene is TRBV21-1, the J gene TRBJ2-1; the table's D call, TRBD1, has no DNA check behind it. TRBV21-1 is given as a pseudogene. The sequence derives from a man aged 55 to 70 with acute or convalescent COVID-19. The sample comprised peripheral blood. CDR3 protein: CASSEGGHPYNEQFF. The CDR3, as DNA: TGTGCCAGCAGCGAAGGGGGCCATCCCTACAATGAGCAGTTCTTC.